The 31 T cell receptor beta chains below were found in one sample sequenced in a study of spatial heterogeneity in lung cancer (dated by TCRdb to between 2018 and 2020). Library preparation was by 5' RACE. The instrument given in TCRdb is NextSeq 500. TCRdb itself trimmed the public reads at Q25 with fastp, ran MiXCR and retained productive beta chains. Merged by CDR3 protein, the rows form single entries marked with the most common genes and DNA. The sample data list some 15,000 distinct CDR3 sequences, and approximately 4.5% of these were observed just once. The ten largest make up 18% of the sample. The paper as a whole reports these results and caveats: The number of expanded intratumoral alpha and beta TCRs correlated with the tumor nonsynonymous mutation count.

In light of the paper, this sample's time point label describes: sample taken at primary tumor resection. These receptors have no identified antigens. The source material was lung tumor tissue, sampled at surgery. These receptor sequences come from a female donor with early-stage non-small cell lung cancer.

This clonotype was seen repeatedly, ten times or more. This beta chain lies outside the target of a library built for alpha chains; its clone size means little. The chain links TRBV6-5 to TRBJ2-3; 9 positions agree with TRBD2. The CDR3 totals 14 residues. Unmatched junction bases numbered 7, after V lost 5 bases and J lost 7 bases. CDR1 and CDR2 from the germline V gene are MNHEY and SVGAGI. In DNA form, the CDR3 reads TGTGCCAGCAGTCCAGCCGGGACTAGCCATACGCAGTATTTT. Residues: CASSPAGTSHTQYF.

In this sample, this clonotype turned up many times. Within a library made for alpha chains, this beta chain is off target, and its count is uninformative. The V gene is TRBV20-1, the J gene TRBJ1-6, with D perhaps TRBD1 (6 bases). The V gene's germline CDR1 is DFQATT and CDR2 SNEGSKA (reference sequence). The CDR3 length is 13 residues. Trimming left V 5 bases short and J 7 bases short, with 12 bases between. The DNA for the CDR3 is TGCAGTGCTTCCCGAACAGGGAATTCACCCCTCCACTTT. Translated: CSASRTGNSPLHF.

This clonotype occurred many times. A library prepared for alpha chains yielded this beta chain as an off-target read; its size is of little meaning. This sequence joins TRBV6-5 and TRBJ1-1, with D tentatively TRBD1 (5 bases). Germline V lookup: CDR1 MNHEY, CDR2 SVGAGI. V lost 10 bases, J lost 1 base, and 16 bases lay in between. This CDR3 is built from 14 residues. In nucleotides, the CDR3 is TGTGCCACCAGAAGGGACCTGTCGAACACTGAAGCTTTCTTT. It yields the protein CATRRDLSNTEAFF.

This clonotype was counted only a few times. This beta chain slipped into a library made for alpha chains as a stray read, so its size is not meaningful. The chain carries TRBV3-1 and TRBJ2-4; D may correspond to TRBD1 or TRBD2 (6 bases each). Germline CDR1 and CDR2: LGHDT and YNNKEL (reference sequence). Trimming took 0 bases from V and 9 from J, leaving 9 bases between them. This CDR3 is built from 13 residues. Written as DNA, the CDR3 is TGTGCCAGCAGCCAAGACAGGGGAGGCATTCAGTACTTC. It is translated as CASSQDRGGIQYF.

This clonotype was recorded many times. A library prepared for alpha chains yielded this beta chain as an off-target read; its size is of little meaning. This rearrangement joins TRBV7-7 to TRBJ2-1, with 7 positions matching TRBD1. J lost 7 bases, V lost 2 bases, and 23 bases had no gene match. Germline V gives CDR1 SSHAT, CDR2 FNYEAQ (reference sequence). The length of the CDR3 is 20 residues. This chain's CDR3 is CASSLPTGWSHRRLGNEQFF. The CDR3 DNA is TGTGCCAGCAGCTTACCGACAGGGTGGTCCCATCGGAGACTGGGTAATGAGCAGTTCTTC.

This clonotype was found many times. The size of this beta chain means little, since it is a stray read in a library made for alpha chains. The genes are TRBV4-2 and TRBJ2-5; 7 nucleotides match TRBD2. In germline, CDR1 is LGHNA, CDR2 YNFKEQ. Trimming at V came to 3 bases and at J to 5 bases, leaving 15 bases not matched to a gene. This CDR3 is 17 amino acids long. The CDR3 nucleotides read TGTGCCAGCAGCCAGAGCACCGGGACTAATGCCGGGGAGACCCAGTACTTC. Protein: CASSQSTGTNAGETQYF.

This clonotype was observed at least ten times. As an off-target read in a library built for alpha chains, this beta chain has a frequency of little significance. The chain has TRBV5-6 and TRBJ2-3; D is ambiguous. V was clipped by 1 base and J by 0 bases, with 12 bases between them. The CDR3 consists of 16 residues. Germline lookup yields CDR1 SGHDT and CDR2 YYEEEE. CDR3 residues: CASSLMTAGSTDTQYF. CDR3 DNA: TGTGCCAGCAGCTTGATGACTGCCGGAAGCACAGATACGCAGTATTTT.

About this clonotype: The size of this beta chain means little, since it is a stray read in a library made for alpha chains. The CDR3 sequence is CASSLKGTVYEQYF. CDR3 bases: TGTGCCAGCAGTTTAAAGGGTACCGTCTACGAGCAGTACTTC. The rearrangement links TRBV12-3 or TRBV12-4 to TRBJ2-7; D is unclear. The CDR3 covers 14 residues. Trimming removed 2 bases at V and 3 bases at J, with 11 bases between.

This clonotype was seen many times. The size of this beta chain means little, since it is a stray read in a library made for alpha chains. This chain joins TRBV28 and TRBJ1-5; D is undetermined. From germline, CDR1 is MDHEN and CDR2 SYDVKM. CDR3 length: 13 amino acids. Trimming cost V 7 bases and J 3 bases, with 10 bases left between them. The CDR3 sequence is CASIRKVNQPQHF. In DNA, the CDR3 is TGTGCCAGCATTCGGAAGGTCAATCAGCCCCAGCATTTT.

This clonotype was counted ten times or more. The library was prepared for alpha chains; this beta chain is a stray read, so its frequency means little. The chain couples TRBV13 to TRBJ2-5, with D possibly being TRBD1 (6 bases). CDR3 length: 15 amino acids. V was shortened by 5 bases and J by 7 bases, with 20 bases between the two germline ends. The V gene's germline CDR1 is PRHDT and CDR2 FYEKMQ (reference sequence). This CDR3 is CASSPPGQTFGTQYF. The CDR3 DNA is TGTGCCAGCAGCCCACCCGGACAGACCTTCGGGACCCAGTACTTC.

There are many counts of this clonotype. Since the library was made to target alpha chains, this beta chain is a stray read and its abundance is not meaningful. The chain couples TRBV10-3 to TRBJ2-3; D gene ambiguous. CDR3 length: 14 residues. V shed 6 bases and J shed 5 bases, with 15 bases lying between them. Germline CDR1 is ENHRY and CDR2 is SYGVKD. The CDR3 protein is CAIRDPIGLDTQYF. The CDR3 bases are TGTGCCATCAGAGACCCTATTGGGTTAGATACGCAGTATTTT.

Notes on this clonotype: This beta chain is off target for a library built for alpha chains, so its abundance means little. This chain uses TRBV20-1 with TRBJ1-1, with 9 bases matching TRBD1. The length of the CDR3 is 12 residues. Germline values: CDR1 DFQATT, CDR2 SNEGSKA (reference sequence). The ends lost 5 bases at V and 8 bases at J; junction bases unmatched: 6. In nucleotides, the CDR3 is TGCAGTGCTGGCCGGGACAGGGTAGAAGCTTTCTTT. Protein product: CSAGRDRVEAFF.

Judged by abundance, this clonotype is medium-sized (0.01 to 0.1%). This beta chain lies outside the target of a library built for alpha chains; its clone size means little. The chain carries TRBV4-1 and TRBJ1-1, with TRBD1 matching 10 bases. Trimming cost V 8 bases and J 2 bases; bases outside gene matches: 5. The CDR3 spans 14 residues. CDR1 is MGHRA and CDR2 is YSYEKL in the germline V gene. The CDR3 sequence is CASATGGFNTEAFF. CDR3 DNA sequence: TGCGCCAGCGCGACAGGGGGCTTTAACACTGAAGCTTTCTTT.

This clonotype showed up many times. This beta chain slipped into a library made for alpha chains as a stray read, so its size is not meaningful. Here the CDR3 reads CASSRGTAEGSGANVLTF. The CDR3 DNA follows: TGTGCCAGCAGTCGCGGGACAGCAGAAGGATCTGGGGCCAACGTCCTGACTTTC. The rearrangement uses TRBV7-9 and TRBJ2-6; TRBD1 is a possible D gene (7 bases). The CDR3 has 18 amino acids. Trimming took off 6 bases at V and 1 base at J, with 19 bases between the two ends. Germline V gene sequence: CDR1 SEHNR, CDR2 FQNEAQ (reference sequence).

There are many counts of this clonotype. A library made for alpha chains picked up this beta chain off target, so its size means little. J is TRBJ1-2 and V is TRBV5-4, with TRBD1 identical over 7 bases. Germline CDR1 reads SGHNT; CDR2 reads YYREEE (reference sequence). The CDR3 is made up of 14 amino acids. V lost 3 bases and J lost 5; bases outside the gene matches: 7. CDR3 sequence: CASSSGGARYGYTF. CDR3 in DNA: TGTGCCAGCAGCTCAGGGGGGGCGCGATATGGCTACACCTTC.

Many counts were recorded for this clonotype. This beta chain appears as a stray read in a library generated for alpha chains; its size is not informative. The chain is built from TRBV6-1 and TRBJ1-2, with unresolved D. Trimming cost V 5 bases and J 4 bases, with 11 bases left between them. CDR1 is MNHNS and CDR2 is SASEGT in the germline V gene. The CDR3 contains 13 residues. CDR3 nucleotides: TGTGCCAGCAGTCCCCGACCTTTCTATGGCTACACCTTC. Translation gives CASSPRPFYGYTF.

This clonotype was found many times. The size of this beta chain means little, since it is a stray read in a library made for alpha chains. This CDR3 reads CASSFRDRDGYTF. The CDR3 DNA reads TGTGCCAGCAGTTTCCGGGACAGGGATGGCTACACCTTC. The chain recombines TRBV7-2 with TRBJ1-2; TRBD1 matches at 9 bases. Trimming at V came to 6 bases and at J to 6 bases, leaving 5 bases not matched to a gene. The CDR3 is made up of 13 amino acids. The V gene's germline CDR1 is SGHTA and CDR2 FQGNSA.

By share of the sample, this clonotype is medium-sized. A library prepared for alpha chains yielded this beta chain as an off-target read; its size is of little meaning. The chain is built from TRBV4-3 and TRBJ1-4, with 8 nucleotides matching TRBD1. Germline-derived CDR1 and CDR2 are LGHNA and YSLEER. Trimming at V came to 4 bases and at J to 5 bases, leaving 3 bases not matched to a gene. This CDR3 spans 14 amino acids. The CDR3 nucleotides read TGCGCCAGCAGCCGCCGGACAGGGAATGAAAAACTGTTTTTT. Amino acid sequence: CASSRRTGNEKLFF.

As to this clonotype: Within a library made for alpha chains, this beta chain is off target, and its count is uninformative. The chain is built from TRBV27 and TRBJ2-5, with 11 bases lining up with TRBD2. Looked up from germline, CDR1 is MNHEY and CDR2 is SMNVEV (reference sequence). The V and J ends lost 5 bases and 3 bases, in that order; junction bases with no gene match: 8. The CDR3 is made up of 16 amino acids. In DNA form, the CDR3 reads TGTGCCAGCAGTCGGACTAGCGGGCCGGTTAAAGAGACCCAGTACTTC. Its protein is CASSRTSGPVKETQYF.

The sample holds many counts of this clonotype. Because this beta chain is a stray read in a library intended to capture alpha chains, its abundance should not be given much weight. The V gene is TRBV6-6, the J gene TRBJ1-1, with a tentative D call TRBD1 (5 bases). The length of the CDR3 is 13 residues. Trimming stripped 2 bases from V and 5 bases from J, with 9 bases between. Germline CDR1 reads MNHNY; CDR2 reads SVGAGI (reference sequence). CDR3 sequence reads: CASSYQGGTEAFF. CDR3 coding DNA: TGTGCCAGCAGTTACCAGGGTGGAACTGAAGCTTTCTTT.

This clonotype was observed once. A much bigger clone sits one base away, suggesting this may be a read error. This beta chain was picked up by a library intended for alpha chains and is off target, so its count carries little meaning. The CDR3, as DNA: TGTGCCAGCAATAGATTTAATCGGGAAGCTTTCTTT. As protein: CASNRFNREAFF. This chain links TRBV2 with TRBJ1-1; D gene ambiguous. Trimming pared 7 bases from V and 8 bases from J, leaving 14 bases between. From germline, CDR1 is SNHLY and CDR2 FYNNEI. The CDR3 is 12 amino acids.

This clonotype appeared many times. This beta chain lies outside the target of a library built for alpha chains; its clone size means little. The genes are TRBV28 and TRBJ2-5; no firm D call. The V end lost 5 bases, the J end lost 5 bases, and 15 bases lay between the germline ends. The CDR3 has 14 residues. In germline, CDR1 is MDHEN, CDR2 SYDVKM. The DNA for the CDR3 is TGTGCCAGCAGTACCACCTGGCAGCTGGAGACCCAGTACTTC. It specifies CASSTTWQLETQYF. Full variable domain (outside the CDR3, taken from reference TRBV28 and TRBJ2-5): DVKVTQSSRYLVKRTGEKVFLECVQDMDHENMFWYRQDPGLGLRLIYFSYDVKMKEKGDIPEGYSVSREKKERFSLILESASTNQTSMYLCASSTTWQLETQYFGPGTRLLVL.

This clonotype occurred many times. With the library built for alpha chains, this beta chain is off target and its frequency is not meaningful. This chain connects TRBV28 to TRBJ2-5; D is undetermined. The V end lost 3 bases, the J end lost 1 base, and 3 bases lay between the germline ends. Germline lookup yields CDR1 MDHEN and CDR2 SYDVKM. The CDR3 runs to 12 residues. The DNA of the CDR3 is TGTGCCAGCAGTTTGCCCCAAGAGACCCAGTACTTC. Protein product: CASSLPQETQYF.

In its sample, this clonotype was seen many times. This beta chain turned up in a library designed for alpha chains; as an off-target read, its abundance says little. The chain links TRBV9 to TRBJ2-3, with 15 bases fitting TRBD2. The germline V gene has CDR1 SGDLS and CDR2 YYNGEE. With 0 bases clipped from V and 4 bases from J, the junction kept 3 bases outside the gene matches. The CDR3 has 17 residues. The CDR3 bases are TGTGCCAGCAGCGTAGGAGGACTAGCGGGAGGGGCAGATACGCAGTATTTT. Its protein is CASSVGGLAGGADTQYF.

In this sample, this clonotype turned up many times. Within a library made for alpha chains, this beta chain is off target, and its count is uninformative. The V and J genes are TRBV5-8 and TRBJ1-1, with a weak D call TRBD1 (5 bases). Germline loops: CDR1 SGHTS, CDR2 YDEGEE. The CDR3 has 13 amino acids. Trimming left V 5 bases short and J 1 base short, with 9 bases between. The CDR3 coding sequence is TGTGCCAGCAGAAGGGACCCGAACACTGAAGCTTTCTTT. Translated: CASRRDPNTEAFF.

This clonotype was seen a handful of times. This beta chain represents an off-target read in a library built for alpha chains; its size is of limited meaning. The chain employs TRBV27 and TRBJ1-3; perhaps TRBD1 as D (6 bases). Germline V gene data show CDR1 as MNHEY and CDR2 as SMNVEV (reference sequence). Trimming shortened V by 5 bases and J by 2 bases, and 19 bases separated the two germline ends. CDR3 size: 17 residues. As DNA, the CDR3 is TGTGCCAGCAGTCCCCGGGGGCAGGGGAGGGCTGGAAACACCATATATTTT. This gives the protein CASSPRGQGRAGNTIYF.

This clonotype was counted many times. The library was built for alpha chains, so this beta chain is an off-target read and its size means little. The J gene is TRBJ1-3, the V gene TRBV30, with TRBD1 matching 9 bases. The CDR3 contains 18 residues. Looked up from germline, CDR1 is GTSNPN and CDR2 is SVGIG (reference sequence). The V gene end was trimmed by 5 bases and the J gene end by 0 bases; junction bases not matched to a gene: 14. The DNA for the CDR3 is TGTGCCTGGGACGGGACAGGGTCCTATACGATCTCTGGAAACACCATATATTTT. It encodes CAWDGTGSYTISGNTIYF.

This clonotype is termed large. Since it is a stray read in a library aimed at alpha chains, this beta chain has a size that is not meaningful. V and J are TRBV2 and TRBJ2-1; TRBD2 might be the D (6 bases). Germline lookup yields CDR1 SNHLY and CDR2 FYNNEI. The V end was cut by 9 bases, the J end by 9 bases, with 18 bases between. The CDR3 covers 13 residues. Here the CDR3 DNA reads TGTGCCAGGGGGTTAGGAGGGGTGACTGAGCAGTTCTTC. It codes for CARGLGGVTEQFF.

This clonotype was counted between two and nine times. This beta chain slipped into a library made for alpha chains as a stray read, so its size is not meaningful. This sequence joins TRBV6-2 or TRBV6-3 and TRBJ2-2; 7 bases map to TRBD2. Germline V gene lookup returns CDR1 MNHEY and CDR2 SVGEGT. V was clipped by 6 bases and J by 4 bases; unmatched bases: 8. The CDR3 has 15 residues. The CDR3 sequence is CASREAGRGTGELFF. The DNA for the CDR3 is TGTGCCAGCAGGGAAGCGGGGAGGGGCACCGGGGAGCTGTTTTTT.

Many counts were recorded for this clonotype. A library made for alpha chains picked up this beta chain off target, so its size means little. The chain has TRBV2 and TRBJ2-7; TRBD2 agrees at 9 bases. This CDR3 has 17 residues. Trimming removed 6 bases from V and 3 bases from J; junction bases left unmatched: 15. The V gene's germline CDR1 is SNHLY and CDR2 FYNNEI. The CDR3 protein is CASRKGTSSGSFYEQYF. CDR3 bases: TGTGCCAGCAGAAAAGGGACTAGCTCCGGTTCTTTCTACGAGCAGTACTTC.

This clonotype was observed at least ten times. This beta chain is an off-target read within a library intended for alpha chains, so its frequency means little. The genes are TRBV5-1 and TRBJ2-5, with a weak D call TRBD2 (7 bases). Germline CDR1 and CDR2: SGHRS and YFSETQ. This CDR3 is built from 16 residues. Trimming removed 0 bases at V and 5 bases at J, with 17 bases between. The CDR3, as DNA: TGCGCCAGCAGCTTGGGGGCCCGGGGGGCCATGGAGACCCAGTACTTC. Translating gives CASSLGARGAMETQYF.